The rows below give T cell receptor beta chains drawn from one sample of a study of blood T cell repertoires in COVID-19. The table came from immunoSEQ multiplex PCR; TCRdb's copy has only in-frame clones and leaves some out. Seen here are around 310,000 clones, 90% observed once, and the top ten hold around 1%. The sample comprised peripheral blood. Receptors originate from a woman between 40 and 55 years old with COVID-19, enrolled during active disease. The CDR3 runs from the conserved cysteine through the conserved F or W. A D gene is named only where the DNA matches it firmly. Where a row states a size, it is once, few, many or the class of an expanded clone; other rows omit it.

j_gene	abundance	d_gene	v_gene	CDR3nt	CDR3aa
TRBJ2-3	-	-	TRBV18	TGTGCCAGCTCACCAGTGGGAGAGAGGTGGGCTACGCAGTATTTT	CASSPVGERWATQYF
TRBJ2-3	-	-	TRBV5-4	TGTGCCAGCCTACAACAGGGTAGATTGGATACGCAGTATTTT	CASLQQGRLDTQYF
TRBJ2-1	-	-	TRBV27	TGTGCCAGCAGTTTATATACCGCTAGGAATGAGCAGTTCTTC	CASSLYTARNEQFF
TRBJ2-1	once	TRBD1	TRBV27	TGTGCCAGCAGTCCAAGACAGGGGAGGATCGATGAGCAGTTCTTC	CASSPRQGRIDEQFF
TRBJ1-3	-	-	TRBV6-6	TGTGCCACAGAACGAAACTCTGGAAACACCATATATTTT	CATERNSGNTIYF
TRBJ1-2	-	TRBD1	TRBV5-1	TGCGCCAGCAGCGCACGCCAGGGACAGGGCCTTAACTATGGCTACACCTTC	CASSARQGQGLNYGYTF
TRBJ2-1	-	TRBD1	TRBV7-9	TGTGCCAGCAGCCCCGACAGGGGGCCGTGGAATGAGCAGTTCTTC	CASSPDRGPWNEQFF
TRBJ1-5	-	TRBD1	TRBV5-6	TGTGCCAGCAGCTTGGGACAGGGCAGCAATCAGCCCCAGCATTTT	CASSLGQGSNQPQHF
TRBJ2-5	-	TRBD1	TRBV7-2	TGTGCCAGCAGCTTGGACAGGGGGGCGGAGACCCAGTACTTC	CASSLDRGAETQYF
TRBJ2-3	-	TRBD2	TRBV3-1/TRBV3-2	TGTGCCAGCAGCCATAGGACTAGCGGGGGGGCCTGGCAGTATTTT	CASSHRTSGGAWQYF